This entry features one T cell receptor (beta chain) sequence. Its target is unknown. These data are taken from a study of cytomegalovirus exposure and HLA in healthy donors. Study observations and caveats: A few chains tied to CMV proved CMV antigen-specific in vitro.

Both 60 Vbeta primers and 13 Jbeta primers went into the PCR. Libraries were prepared by immunoSEQ multiplex PCR; TCRdb keeps only in-frame clonotypes and omits some of them. The table lists some 150,000 clones, roughly 80% of them singletons. Healthy bone marrow donors made up the donors. With 5 bases removed from V and 1 base from J, the gap between germline ends came to 8 bases. This CDR3 is built from 13 residues. Germline CDR1 reads MGHDK; CDR2 reads SYGVNS. The receptor comes from a woman aged 18-29 years in good health and CMV-seronegative. The sample consisted of PBMCs. The rearrangement joins TRBV25-1 to TRBJ1-1; D is undetermined. In DNA, the CDR3 is TGTGCCAGCAGTACCACATCGAACACTGAAGCTTTCTTT. This gives the protein CASSTTSNTEAFF.